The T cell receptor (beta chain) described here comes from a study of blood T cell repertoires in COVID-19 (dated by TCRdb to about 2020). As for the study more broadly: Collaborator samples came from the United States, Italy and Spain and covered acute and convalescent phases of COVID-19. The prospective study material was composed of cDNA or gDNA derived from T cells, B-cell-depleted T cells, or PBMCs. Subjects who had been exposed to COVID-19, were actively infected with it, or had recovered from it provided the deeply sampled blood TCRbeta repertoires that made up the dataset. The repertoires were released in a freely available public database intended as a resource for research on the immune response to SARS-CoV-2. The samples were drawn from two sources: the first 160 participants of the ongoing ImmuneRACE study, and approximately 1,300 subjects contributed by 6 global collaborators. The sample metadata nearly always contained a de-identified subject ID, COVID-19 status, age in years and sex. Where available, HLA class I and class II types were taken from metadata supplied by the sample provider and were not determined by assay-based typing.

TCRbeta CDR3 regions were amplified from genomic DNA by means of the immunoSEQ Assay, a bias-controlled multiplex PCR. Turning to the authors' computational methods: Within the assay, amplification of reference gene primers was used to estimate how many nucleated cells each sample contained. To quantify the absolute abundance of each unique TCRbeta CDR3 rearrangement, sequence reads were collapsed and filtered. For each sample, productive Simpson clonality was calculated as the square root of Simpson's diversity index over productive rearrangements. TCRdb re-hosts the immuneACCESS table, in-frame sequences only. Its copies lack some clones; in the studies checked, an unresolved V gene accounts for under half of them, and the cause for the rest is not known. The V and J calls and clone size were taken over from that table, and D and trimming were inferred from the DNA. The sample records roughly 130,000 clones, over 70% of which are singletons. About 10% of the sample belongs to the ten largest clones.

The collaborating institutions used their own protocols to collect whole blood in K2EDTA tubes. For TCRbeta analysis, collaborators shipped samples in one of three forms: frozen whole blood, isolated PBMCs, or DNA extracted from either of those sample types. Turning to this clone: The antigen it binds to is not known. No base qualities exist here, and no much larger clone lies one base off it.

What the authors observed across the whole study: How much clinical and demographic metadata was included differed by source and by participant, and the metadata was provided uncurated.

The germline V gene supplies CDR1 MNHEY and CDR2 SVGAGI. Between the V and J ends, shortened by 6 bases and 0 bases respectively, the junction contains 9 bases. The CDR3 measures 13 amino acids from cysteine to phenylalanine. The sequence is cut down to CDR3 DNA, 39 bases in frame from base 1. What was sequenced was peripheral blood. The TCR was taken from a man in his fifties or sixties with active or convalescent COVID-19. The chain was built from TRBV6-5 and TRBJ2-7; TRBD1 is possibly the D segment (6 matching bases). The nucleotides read TGTGCCAGCAGGGACAGTACCTCCTACGAGCAGTACTTC. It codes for CASRDSTSYEQYF.